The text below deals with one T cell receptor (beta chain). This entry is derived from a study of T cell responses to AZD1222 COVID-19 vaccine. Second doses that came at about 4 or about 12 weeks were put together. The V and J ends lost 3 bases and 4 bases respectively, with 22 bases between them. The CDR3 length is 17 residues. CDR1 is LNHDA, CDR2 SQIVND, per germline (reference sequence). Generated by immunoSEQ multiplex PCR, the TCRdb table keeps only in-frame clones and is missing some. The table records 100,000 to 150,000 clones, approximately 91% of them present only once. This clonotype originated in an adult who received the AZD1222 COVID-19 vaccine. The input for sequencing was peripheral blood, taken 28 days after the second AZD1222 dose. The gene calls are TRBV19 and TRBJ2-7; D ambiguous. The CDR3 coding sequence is TGTGCCAGTAGTATCGCTAGGCTCGGGTCCGGCGCGTACGAGCAGTACTTC. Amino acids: CASSIARLGSGAYEQYF. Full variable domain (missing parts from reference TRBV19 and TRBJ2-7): DGGITQSPKYLFRKEGQNVTLSCEQNLNHDAMYWYRQDPGQGLRLIYYSQIVNDFQKGDIAEGYSVSREKKESFPLTVTSAQKNPTAFYLCASSIARLGSGAYEQYFGPGTRLTVT.